The clone carrying this T cell receptor beta chain has only one observation. As yet, its antigen is unknown. Sequencing used immunoSEQ multiplex PCR; TCRdb keeps in-frame clones, though not all of them. The data show about 86,000 clones, approximately 90% seen once. CDR1 and CDR2 (germline): MDHEN, SYDVKM. Trimming shortened V by 3 bases and J by 0 bases, and 6 bases separated the two germline ends. This CDR3 spans 14 amino acids. The entry originates in a study of T cell responses to AZD1222 COVID-19 vaccine. Findings of the study overall: Nearly half of spike-specific TCRs reportedly go after variant regions that carry no mutations. White British people made up most donors, females outnumbered males, and clonal diversity was possibly underestimated.

The sequence derives from an adult who received the AZD1222 COVID-19 vaccine. The material sequenced was peripheral blood, taken 28 days after the second AZD1222 dose. The chain recombines TRBV28 with TRBJ1-3; D remains ambiguous. The DNA of the CDR3 is TGTGCCAGCAGTTTGATCGGCTCTGGAAACACCATATATTTT. Its protein product is CASSLIGSGNTIYF.